This T cell receptor (beta chain) was profiled in a study of CD8 T cells in Susac syndrome. High-throughput TCR beta sequencing covered peripheral CD8+ and CD4+ T cells. Included as multiple sclerosis controls were treatment-naive patients who had stable or active relapsing-remitting disease. CD8+ and CD4+ T cells were negatively isolated; TEMRA cells were FACS-enriched. An input of roughly 0.5 to 1 ug of RNA was subjected to reverse transcription using random hexamers. Coverage of TCR beta CDR3 amplification by immunoSEQ multiplex PCR extended to 54 Vbeta and 13 Jbeta. TCRdb redid the calling of the immunoSEQ multiplex PCR reads with MiXCR, one entry per CDR3 protein. The table has around 180,000 distinct CDR3 sequences, roughly 95% seen once. Deletions cut 0 bases from V and 8 bases from J, with 8 bases between. Germline V gene sequence: CDR1 PRHDT, CDR2 FYEKMQ (reference sequence). The length of the CDR3 is 13 residues.

This chain connects TRBV13 to TRBJ2-1, with D possibly matching TRBD2 (6 bases). The clonotype originates from a human donor with multiple sclerosis. What was sequenced was CD8+ T cells from PBMCs. In DNA form, the CDR3 reads TGTGCCAGCAGCTTAGGCAGGGACTATGAGCAGTTCTTC. Encoded protein: CASSLGRDYEQFF.